These T cell receptor beta chains were read from a single sample in a study of cytomegalovirus exposure and HLA in healthy donors. TCRdb's copy holds only in-frame clones and misses some; the assay was immunoSEQ multiplex PCR. The sample has over 150,000 clones; roughly 80% are singletons. Sequenced input: PBMCs. Receptor source: a woman aged 25 to 45 in good health and CMV-seropositive. The CDR3 runs from the conserved cysteine through the conserved F or W. Each record gives: D gene, clone size, V gene, J gene, CDR3 DNA, CDR3 protein. A D gene is named only where the DNA matches it firmly. A row's size may be missing; if present it is once, few, many or a size class.

>-|few|TRBV5-4|TRBJ1-1
TGTGCCAGCAGCCCACTGTTCTCGTTGAACACTGAAGCTTTCTTT
CASSPLFSLNTEAFF
>-|-|TRBV7-9|TRBJ2-4
TGTGCCAGCAGCTTAGCCGTTGCGGACATTCAGTACTTC
CASSLAVADIQYF
>-|-|TRBV13|TRBJ2-7
TGTGCCAGCAGCTTTGGAGTCGGCTACGAGCAGTACTTC
CASSFGVGYEQYF
>-|-|TRBV28|TRBJ2-7
TGTGCCAGCGGGGAGACGGGCTACGAGCAGTACTTC
CASGETGYEQYF
>TRBD1|-|TRBV5-6|TRBJ1-4
TGTGCCAGCAGCGTATACCGGGACAGGGGGAGAACTAATGAAAAACTGTTTTTT
CASSVYRDRGRTNEKLFF
>-|few|TRBV4-3|TRBJ1-4
TGCGCCAGCAGCCAAGGGACAGCAACTAATGAAAAACTGTTTTTT
CASSQGTATNEKLFF
>-|-|TRBV7-2|TRBJ1-2
TGTGCCAGCAGCTTAGCGTATGGCGGAATCTATGGCTACACCTTC
CASSLAYGGIYGYTF
>-|-|TRBV6-1|TRBJ1-5
TGTGCCAGCAGTGTTTCCGGGGATCCCCAGCATTTT
CASSVSGDPQHF
>TRBD1|-|TRBV2|TRBJ1-4
TGTGCCAGCAGCGTCACTCCCGGGACAGGTCGGGTAGGACTGTTTTTT
CASSVTPGTGRVGLFF
>-|-|TRBV9|TRBJ2-5
TGTGCCAGCAGCGGACCTAGCGCGCAAGAGACCCAGTACTTC
CASSGPSAQETQYF
>TRBD1|-|TRBV11-2|TRBJ1-6
TGTGCCAGCAGCTCGACAGGGAAAGGAGATTCACCCCTCCACTTT
CASSSTGKGDSPLHF
>-|-|TRBV15|TRBJ2-7
TGTGCCACCAGCAGAGATCTAGGAGGGGATTACGAGCAGTACTTC
CATSRDLGGDYEQYF
>-|-|TRBV6-1|TRBJ2-7
TGTGCCAGCCTCGTGGGGGGAAGGACCTACGAGCAGTACTTC
CASLVGGRTYEQYF
>-|-|TRBV6-5|TRBJ2-7
TGTGCCAGCAGTTACCTTGACGGAGGGTCCTACGAGCAGTACTTC
CASSYLDGGSYEQYF
>-|-|TRBV7-2|TRBJ1-2
TGTGCCAGCAGCTTAGAGGGGGGGACCGGCTACACCTTC
CASSLEGGTGYTF
>-|-|TRBV7-6|TRBJ2-3
TGTGCCAGCAGCTTAGGTCTACCCACAGATACGCAGTATTTT
CASSLGLPTDTQYF
>TRBD1|-|TRBV5-4|TRBJ1-2
TGTGCCAGCAGCTTGGGGGACAGGTGGGATGGCTACACCTTC
CASSLGDRWDGYTF
>-|-|TRBV30|TRBJ1-5
TGTGCCTGGAGTAATAACAGGGCGGATCAGCCCCAGCATTTT
CAWSNNRADQPQHF
>TRBD1|-|TRBV5-1|TRBJ2-5
TGCGCCAGCAGCCCTGGGACAGGGGGCCGGGAGACCCAGTACTTC
CASSPGTGGRETQYF
>TRBD1|-|TRBV30|TRBJ1-1
TGTGCCTGGAGTATACAGGGGGCGCGAACTGAAGCTTTCTTT
CAWSIQGARTEAFF
>-|-|TRBV28|TRBJ1-1
TGTGCCAGCAGTTGGACGGGACTTAACACTGAAGCTTTCTTT
CASSWTGLNTEAFF
>-|-|TRBV21-1|TRBJ2-2
TGTGCCAGCAGCATCGGCCAAGGGGCAGGCGGCACCGGGGAGCTGTTTTTT
CASSIGQGAGGTGELFF